A single sample is the source of the 7 T cell receptor beta chains below, sequenced in a study of T cell repertoires in cytomegalovirus infection. TCRdb re-called the reads through MiXCR, storing one row per CDR3 protein. The top ten hold around 25% of the sample, which has approximately 180,000 distinct CDR3 sequences, about 15% seen once. The sequenced sample consisted of CD8+ T cells from PBMCs. These receptors were taken from a human donor in good health (CMV status not recorded). Some clones in this sample may be carry-over from other donors' samples.

This clonotype appeared a few times. V gene TRBV12-3 or TRBV12-4 combines with J gene TRBJ2-1; 7 bases fit TRBD2. The CDR3 spans 15 residues. V trimming: 1 base; J trimming: 3 bases; junction bases outside the gene matches: 3. CDR3 in DNA: TGTGCCAGCAGTTTAGACGGCGGGGGCTACAATGAGCAGTTCTTC. Amino acids: CASSLDGGGYNEQFF.

This clonotype was recorded a few times. DNA for the CDR3: TGTGCCATGGGGGGGGACAGGGGTAACACTGAAGCTTTCTTT. This gives the protein CAMGGDRGNTEAFF. The chain links TRBV10-3 to TRBJ1-1, with TRBD1 identical over 10 bases. The CDR3 extends over 14 amino acids. The germline gives CDR1 ENHRY, CDR2 SYGVKD. The V gene end was trimmed by 9 bases and the J gene end by 2 bases; junction bases not matched to a gene: 6.

The chain employs TRBV11-2 and TRBJ1-4, with D unresolved. The CDR3 has 15 amino acids. Trimming took 0 bases from V and 7 from J, leaving 12 bases between them. CDR1 is SGHAT, CDR2 FQNNGV, per germline. CDR3 nucleotides: TGTGCCAGCAGCTTAGAGCAGAACGCTTTTGAAAAACTGTTTTTT. Translating it yields CASSLEQNAFEKLFF.

The table lists this clonotype with a few counts. The chain employs TRBV11-2 and TRBJ2-5; 11 bases are a match to TRBD1. The trim removed 4 bases at V and 7 bases at J, leaving 11 bases unmatched. Germline V CDR1 and CDR2: SGHAT, FQNNGV. The CDR3 has 16 amino acids. CDR3 protein: CASSSPDRGHWGTQYF. Written as DNA, the CDR3 is TGTGCCAGCAGCTCCCCGGACAGGGGGCATTGGGGGACCCAGTACTTC. Combining the CDR3 with reference TRBV11-2 and TRBJ2-5 gives the whole variable domain EAGVAQSPRYKIIEKRQSVAFWCNPISGHATLYWYQQILGQGPKLLIQFQNNGVVDDSQLPKDRFSAERLKGVDSTLKIQPAKLEDSAVYLCASSSPDRGHWGTQYFGPGTRLLVL.

This clonotype was seen more than once but under ten times. The chain is built from TRBV12-3 or TRBV12-4 and TRBJ1-2, with 9 bases identical to TRBD1. CDR3 length: 16 amino acids. The ends lost 4 bases at V and 5 bases at J; junction bases unmatched: 11. The CDR3 is CASSSNRDRVYYGYTF. The CDR3 nucleotides read TGTGCCAGCAGTTCAAACCGGGACAGGGTGTATTATGGCTACACCTTC.

The genes are TRBV14 and TRBJ2-5; D is possibly TRBD1 or TRBD2 (5 bases each). The CDR3 sequence is 17 residues long. Trimming took 5 bases from V and 4 from J, leaving 23 bases between them. Germline V CDR1 and CDR2: SGHDN, FVKESK. DNA of the CDR3: TGTGCCAGCAGCTCATACCTAGGGACGACCGACGGAGAGACCCAGTACTTC. As protein: CASSSYLGTTDGETQYF.

This clonotype was seen only a few times. The CDR3 DNA is TGTGCTTCACTTCCAGCGGGGGGCCCAGGAGAGCAGTACTTC. Protein sequence: CASLPAGGPGEQYF. V gene TRBV28 combines with J gene TRBJ2-7; 9 bases are shared with TRBD2. This CDR3 has 14 amino acids. From germline, CDR1 is MDHEN and CDR2 SYDVKM.